This TCR beta chain was recorded in a study of blood T cell repertoires in COVID-19. Study information: Donors in the United States, Italy and Spain gave samples during acute or convalescent COVID-19. PBMCs, B-cell-depleted T cells, or T cells provided the cDNA or gDNA that made up the material.

In the source study's methods: Reference gene primer amplification yielded estimated nucleated cell counts. Produced via immunoSEQ multiplex PCR; TCRdb's table is partial and in-frame only. V and J calls and clone size come straight from that table; D and trimming were deduced from the DNA. The sample consists of 90,000 to 130,000 clones, around nine tenths of them appearing once. The CDR3 is 14 residues long. Trimming cost V 2 bases and J 4 bases; bases outside gene matches: 4. Germline V gene data show CDR1 as MNHEY and CDR2 as SVGAGI. What was sequenced was peripheral blood. This rearrangement joins TRBV6-5 to TRBJ2-7; TRBD2 agrees at 8 bases. This sequence originates from a man aged 40-55 years with acute or convalescent COVID-19. In DNA, the CDR3 is TGTGCCAGCAGTTACGGGCGGGAGGCGTACGAGCAGTACTTC. Encoded protein: CASSYGREAYEQYF.